One sample yielded the 10 T cell receptor beta chains listed below, sequenced in a study of T cell changes during pregnancy in multiple sclerosis. The repertoire was sequenced with immunoSEQ multiplex PCR; TCRdb's copy has only in-frame clones and lacks some. The table lists around 62,000 clones, around 91% of them singletons, with roughly 2.1% in the top ten. The sequencing here drew on peripheral blood, taken in the second trimester of pregnancy. These TCRs come from a female donor in good health, enrolled as a control in a pregnancy study.

V and J are TRBV5-1 and TRBJ2-1; D might be TRBD1 (5 bases). CDR3 length equals 15 residues. Trimming removed 4 bases at V and 0 bases at J, with 11 bases between. Per germline, CDR1 SGHRS and CDR2 YFSETQ. The CDR3 bases are TGCGCCAGCAGCCCCCCGGACAACTCCTACAATGAGCAGTTCTTC. Protein: CASSPPDNSYNEQFF.

The chain is built from TRBV2 and TRBJ1-5; TRBD1 might be the D (6 bases). Looked up from germline, CDR1 is SNHLY and CDR2 is FYNNEI. CDR3 length: 13 amino acids. Trimming cost V 8 bases and J 0 bases, with 8 bases left between them. CDR3 in amino acids: CASQGRSNQPQHF. The CDR3, as DNA: TGTGCCAGCCAGGGGCGTAGCAATCAGCCCCAGCATTTT.

The V gene is TRBV6-4, the J gene TRBJ2-3, with D possibly TRBD2 on 5 matching bases. In germline, CDR1 is MRHNA, CDR2 SNTAGT. The CDR3 covers 15 residues. V was shortened by 0 bases and J by 0 bases, with 7 bases between the two germline ends. DNA for the CDR3: TGTGCCAGCAGTGACTCTCCGGGGAGCACAGATACGCAGTATTTT. Protein sequence: CASSDSPGSTDTQYF.

The gene calls are TRBV6-1 and TRBJ1-3; 7 positions agree with TRBD1. Germline CDR1 reads MNHNS; CDR2 reads SASEGT. The CDR3 contains 14 residues. The V gene end was trimmed by 2 bases and the J gene end by 2 bases; junction bases not matched to a gene: 0. DNA of the CDR3: TGTGCCAGCAGTGAACAGGGGGCTGGAAACACCATATATTTT. It codes for CASSEQGAGNTIYF.

This chain links TRBV7-9 with TRBJ1-1; D not certain. Germline CDR1 SEHNR, CDR2 FQNEAQ (reference sequence). Trimming took off 2 bases at V and 6 bases at J, with 10 bases between the two ends. CDR3 length equals 13 residues. The CDR3: CASSLPMGAEAFF. CDR3 in DNA: TGTGCCAGCAGCTTACCTATGGGAGCTGAAGCTTTCTTT.

This sequence joins TRBV5-5 and TRBJ2-7, with 8 bases identical to TRBD1. J lost 2 bases, V lost 9 bases, and 10 bases had no gene match. CDR1 and CDR2 (germline): SGHKS, YYEKEE (reference sequence). CDR3 size: 14 residues. The CDR3: CATKRQGAPYEQYF. The CDR3 DNA follows: TGTGCCACAAAACGGCAGGGGGCCCCCTACGAGCAGTACTTC.

This chain links TRBV6-6 with TRBJ1-1, with TRBD1 matching over 9 bases. The trim removed 2 bases at V and 7 bases at J, leaving 5 bases unmatched. Germline V gives CDR1 MNHNY, CDR2 SVGAGI (reference sequence). The CDR3 has 14 amino acids. CDR3 coding DNA: TGTGCCAGCAGTTACATCCTGGACAGGGGTGAAGCTTTCTTT. Translating it yields CASSYILDRGEAFF.

The chain uses TRBV5-4 and TRBJ2-1; TRBD2 is a possible D gene (5 bases). V was trimmed by 4 bases and J by 15 bases, leaving 20 bases between them. Germline CDR1 is SGHNT and CDR2 is YYREEE (reference sequence). This CDR3 comprises 13 residues. The CDR3 here is CASSRNPGFEGFF. The DNA for the CDR3 is TGTGCCAGCAGCCGGAATCCGGGGTTTGAGGGGTTCTTC.

V usage is TRBV10-3 and J usage is TRBJ1-5; D is undetermined. V was pared by 6 bases and J by 0 bases, with 9 bases between. Germline V gene lookup returns CDR1 ENHRY and CDR2 SYGVKD. The length of the CDR3 is 14 residues. The CDR3 loop is CAISQEDSNQPQHF. CDR3 DNA sequence: TGTGCCATCAGCCAGGAAGATAGCAATCAGCCCCAGCATTTT.

The chain links TRBV6-6 to TRBJ2-1; 10 positions match TRBD1. The CDR3 is 13 residues long. Germline V gene data show CDR1 as MNHNY and CDR2 as SVGAGI (reference sequence). V dropped 6 bases and J dropped 6; count of bases not matched to a gene: 2. CDR3 sequence: CASRGTGANEQFF. CDR3 bases: TGTGCCAGCAGGGGGACAGGGGCCAATGAGCAGTTCTTC.